This TCR beta chain was profiled in a study of blood T cell repertoires in COVID-19 (dated by TCRdb to the early 2020s). Concerning the study at large: The collaborator samples originated in the United States, Italy and Spain and spanned the acute and convalescent phases of COVID-19. A freely available public database, intended as a resource for researchers studying the immune response to SARS-CoV-2, is where the repertoires were released. Where available, HLA class I and class II types were taken from metadata supplied by the sample provider and were not determined by assay-based typing. The samples were drawn from the first 160 participants of the ongoing ImmuneRACE study and from under 1,500 subjects provided by 6 global collaborators. Deeply sampled blood TCRbeta repertoires from subjects exposed to, actively infected with, or recovered from COVID-19 were included in the dataset. The material from the prospective study consisted of cDNA or gDNA derived from T cells, B-cell-depleted T cells, or PBMCs. Sample metadata almost always included a de-identified subject ID, COVID-19 status, age in years and sex. Results and caveats for the whole study, not just this receptor: Clinical and demographic metadata were provided uncurated, with the amount varying by source and participant.

Relative to germline, V is missing 5 bases and J is missing 4 bases, with 8 bases of the junction outside any gene match. Including the terminal cysteine and phenylalanine, the CDR3 comprises 17 residues. Just CDR3 DNA is preserved here, 51 bases in frame from base 1. The germline V gene (reference sequence) sets CDR1 to SEHNR and CDR2 to FQNEAQ. A note on this clone: No cognate antigen has been identified for it. No base qualities exist here, and no much larger clone lies one base off it.

TCRbeta CDR3 regions were amplified from genomic DNA by means of the immunoSEQ Assay, a bias-controlled multiplex PCR. The original methods were these. The number of nucleated cells in each sample was estimated by amplification of reference gene primers within the assay. Sequence reads were collapsed and filtered to measure the absolute abundance of every unique TCRbeta CDR3 rearrangement. For each sample, productive Simpson clonality was calculated by taking the square root of Simpson's diversity index across productive rearrangements. In TCRdb, the immuneACCESS table is reduced to in-frame sequences with V and J assigned. These tables do not hold every clone; where another copy was compared, an unresolved V gene accounts for under half, and the others remain unexplained. The V and J calls and clone size were taken over from that table, and D and trimming were inferred from the DNA. For this sample the table gives 80,000 to 95,000 clones, of which roughly 88% were detected only once. Roughly 12% of the sample lies in the top ten.

Each collaborating institution followed its own protocols to collect whole blood in K2EDTA tubes. Collaborator samples were shipped for TCRbeta analysis as frozen whole blood, isolated PBMCs, or DNA extracted from either sample type. Sequencing was carried out using peripheral blood. Rearrangement joined TRBV7-9 to TRBJ2-3, with TRBD2 matching 14 junction bases. The clonotype was recovered from a human donor in a cohort sampled during active COVID-19. In nucleotide form, the sequence is TGTGCCAGCAGCCTTGGGACTAGCGGGAGCAGGGCAGATACGCAGTATTTT. This is translated as CASSLGTSGSRADTQYF.